This entry describes one TCR beta chain. Its antigen is currently unknown. TCRdb redid the calling of the PCR reads with MiXCR, one entry per CDR3 protein. This table has tens of thousands of distinct CDR3 sequences, less than 65% appearing once. The record originates from a study of esophageal squamous cell carcinoma under preoperative chemotherapy. Notes on the study in general: Clonal contraction, more than amplification, hit abundant clones after paclitaxel-nedaplatin.

Germline V lookup: CDR1 SGHVS, CDR2 FQNEAQ. This CDR3 is 16 amino acids long. Trimming took 2 bases from V and 4 from J; bases not matched to a gene: 7. Sample time point: after preoperative PTX-NDP chemotherapy. The chain uses TRBV7-8 and TRBJ2-3; 9 bases are shared with TRBD2. This sequence was found in a human donor with esophageal squamous cell carcinoma. The donor label of this sample is uncertain. This material was collected from a patient given preoperative chemotherapy. The CDR3 spells CASSLSLAGRADTQYF. CDR3 DNA: TGTGCCAGCAGCTTATCCCTAGCGGGACGGGCAGATACGCAGTATTTT.